The 19 T cell receptor beta chains below were found in one sample sequenced in a study of cytomegalovirus exposure and HLA in healthy donors. Primers: 60 Vbeta forward and 13 Jbeta reverse. TCRdb's copy holds only in-frame clones and misses some; the assay was immunoSEQ multiplex PCR. The sample includes around 180,000 clones, roughly 80% of them seen just once. The sample taken for sequencing was PBMCs. Receptors originate from a man aged 60 to 75 in good health and CMV-seronegative.

The chain combines TRBV28 with TRBJ2-7, with 7 bases aligning to TRBD2. Germline lookup yields CDR1 MDHEN and CDR2 SYDVKM. Trimming removed 2 bases from V and 2 bases from J; junction bases left unmatched: 6. The CDR3 loop spans 15 amino acids. The DNA of the CDR3 is TGTGCCAGCAGTTTAGGACCAGGGAGGGCCTACGAGCAGTACTTC. This encodes CASSLGPGRAYEQYF.

This clone is a singleton in its sample. The chain employs TRBV5-1 and TRBJ2-2, with 12 bases matching TRBD2. Germline V gene sequence: CDR1 SGHRS, CDR2 YFSETQ. Trimming removed 3 bases from V and 1 base from J; junction bases left unmatched: 1. The CDR3 contains 16 residues. The CDR3 coding sequence is TGCGCCAGCAGCTCACTAGCGGGGGGGAACACCGGGGAGCTGTTTTTT. Amino acids: CASSSLAGGNTGELFF.

This clone was counted between two and nine times. This chain uses TRBV6-6 with TRBJ2-5; 8 bases line up with TRBD1. V shed 8 bases, J shed 9 bases, and the junction held 8 bases outside the gene matches. The CDR3 covers 12 residues. Germline CDR1 reads MNHNY; CDR2 reads SVGAGI (reference sequence). CDR3 sequence (DNA): TGTGCCAGCGGAATCGCACAGGGGGCCCAGTACTTC. Its translation: CASGIAQGAQYF.

The J gene is TRBJ1-5, the V gene TRBV2, with D maybe TRBD1 (5 bases). V was trimmed by 7 bases and J by 0 bases, leaving 10 bases between them. The CDR3 is 14 residues long. Germline CDR1 reads SNHLY; CDR2 reads FYNNEI. Written as DNA, the CDR3 is TGTGCCAGCATGGTAGGGGTTAGCAATCAGCCCCAGCATTTT. Its translation is CASMVGVSNQPQHF.

This clone was observed a few times. The chain is built from TRBV14 and TRBJ2-1; 7 bases are shared with TRBD2. The length of the CDR3 is 13 residues. Trimming took 8 bases from V and 2 from J; bases not matched to a gene: 3. CDR1 is SGHDN, CDR2 FVKESK, per germline. The CDR3 DNA is TGTGCCAGCTCCGGGACTACCTACAATGAGCAGTTCTTC. It translates to CASSGTTYNEQFF. The entire variable domain, with the rest obtained from reference TRBV14 and TRBJ2-1, is as follows: EAGVTQFPSHSVIEKGQTVTLRCDPISGHDNLYWYRRVMGKEIKFLLHFVKESKQDESGMPNNRFLAERTGGTYSTLKVQPAELEDSGVYFCASSGTTYNEQFFGPGTRLTVL.

This clone was observed a single time. V gene TRBV11-3 combines with J gene TRBJ1-1, with unresolved D. V was clipped by 1 base and J by 4 bases, with 10 bases between them. The CDR3 is made up of 14 amino acids. Germline V CDR1 and CDR2: SGHNT, YENEEA. CDR3 region: CASSLGRGGTEAFF. The CDR3 DNA follows: TGTGCCAGCAGCTTAGGCCGGGGAGGCACTGAAGCTTTCTTT. Filled out from reference TRBV11-3 and TRBJ1-1, the complete variable domain reads EAGVVQSPRYKIIEKKQPVAFWCNPISGHNTLYWYLQNLGQGPELLIRYENEEAVDDSQLPKDRFSAERLKGVDSTLKIQPAELGDSAVYLCASSLGRGGTEAFFGQGTRLTVV.

The rearrangement links TRBV10-2 to TRBJ1-5; D is possibly TRBD1 (6 bases). CDR3 length: 14 amino acids. Per germline, CDR1 WSHSY and CDR2 SAAADI. Between the trimmed V and J ends, which lost 5 bases and 6 bases, there was a span of 14 bases. For the CDR3, the DNA is TGCGCCAGCAGTACTGCAGGGGCGGCTCAGCCCCAGCATTTT. Amino acid sequence: CASSTAGAAQPQHF.

The chain joins TRBV19 to TRBJ1-5; 9 nucleotides line up with TRBD1. This CDR3 has 16 amino acids. From germline, CDR1 is LNHDA and CDR2 SQIVND (reference sequence). J was trimmed by 0 bases and V by 4 bases; bases with no gene match: 4. CDR3 sequence reads: CASSRGQGPSNQPQHF. DNA of the CDR3: TGTGCCAGTAGTAGGGGACAGGGCCCTAGCAATCAGCCCCAGCATTTT.

V gene TRBV2 combines with J gene TRBJ1-1, with D unresolved. The V and J ends lost 6 bases and 0 bases respectively, with 8 bases between them. CDR1 is SNHLY, CDR2 FYNNEI, per germline. CDR3 length: 13 residues. CDR3: CASRPGLNTEAFF. In DNA, the CDR3 is TGTGCCAGCAGACCCGGGTTGAACACTGAAGCTTTCTTT.

This sequence joins TRBV6-7 and TRBJ2-5; 10 nucleotides agree with TRBD2. TRBV6-7 is an open reading frame, and its role is uncertain. With V trimmed by 6 bases and J by 3 bases, 4 bases remained unmatched. The CDR3 loop spans 14 amino acids. Written as DNA, the CDR3 is TGTGCCAGCAGCCAAGCGGGGGGGGAAGAGACCCAGTACTTC. This translates into CASSQAGGEETQYF.

The rearrangement uses TRBV5-1 and TRBJ1-3; 7 nucleotides match TRBD1. The CDR3 extends over 16 amino acids. Germline CDR1 and CDR2: SGHRS and YFSETQ. After removal of 4 bases from V and 0 bases from J, the junction contained 7 bases not matched to a gene. In nucleotides, the CDR3 is TGCGCCAGCAGCCCCAAGACAGGGAACTCTGGAAACACCATATATTTT. Its protein is CASSPKTGNSGNTIYF. The full variable domain, rest sourced from reference TRBV5-1 and TRBJ1-3, is KAGVTQTPRYLIKTRGQQVTLSCSPISGHRSVSWYQQTPGQGLQFLFEYFSETQRNKGNFPGRFSGRQFSNSRSEMNVSTLELGDSALYLCASSPKTGNSGNTIYFGEGSWLTVV.

With respect to this clone: Other DNA sequences in the sample encode the same CDR3. CDR3: CSVEDRDSYEQYF. Here the CDR3 DNA reads TGCAGCGTTGAAGATCGGGACAGCTACGAGCAGTACTTC. The chain couples TRBV29-1 to TRBJ2-7; 7 nucleotides line up with TRBD1. The CDR3 consists of 13 residues. Germline V gene data show CDR1 as SQVTM and CDR2 as ANQGSEA. Trimming removed 0 bases from V and 3 bases from J; junction bases left unmatched: 2.

This clone was picked up a small number of times. The identical CDR3 is also encoded by other nucleotide sequences in the sample. The chain combines TRBV5-4 with TRBJ2-7; 11 bases fit TRBD1. Germline V gene lookup returns CDR1 SGHNT and CDR2 YYREEE (reference sequence). Trimming cost V 0 bases and J 7 bases; bases outside gene matches: 12. This CDR3 is built from 17 residues. The CDR3: CASSLAPWTGGYGEQYF. In nucleotides, the CDR3 is TGTGCCAGCAGCTTGGCCCCATGGACAGGGGGCTATGGGGAGCAGTACTTC.

This clone has just a few counts. This chain uses TRBV5-4 with TRBJ2-1, with TRBD2 matching 11 bases. The germline gives CDR1 SGHNT, CDR2 YYREEE (reference sequence). The J segment lost 5 bases and the V segment lost 1 base, leaving 5 bases of the junction unmatched. The CDR3 length is 16 residues. As DNA, the CDR3 is TGTGCCAGCAGCTTGAGTGTAGCGGGGGGGCACAATGAGCAGTTCTTC. It translates to CASSLSVAGGHNEQFF. The entire variable domain, with the rest obtained from reference TRBV5-4 and TRBJ2-1, is as follows: ETGVTQSPTHLIKTRGQQVTLRCSSQSGHNTVSWYQQALGQGPQFIFQYYREEENGRGNFPPRFSGLQFPNYSSELNVNALELDDSALYLCASSLSVAGGHNEQFFGPGTRLTVL.

The V call is TRBV7-2, the J call TRBJ1-1; D is uncertain. Trimming removed 1 base from V and 3 bases from J, with 6 bases in between. Germline CDR1 reads SGHTA; CDR2 reads FQGNSA. CDR3 size: 13 residues. The DNA of the CDR3 is TGTGCCAGCAGCTTAGTGGAGGACACTGAAGCTTTCTTT. Translating gives CASSLVEDTEAFF.

The rearrangement uses TRBV7-3 and TRBJ1-1; perhaps TRBD1 as D (5 bases). The CDR3 length is 14 residues. Between the trimmed V and J ends, which lost 6 bases and 4 bases, there was a span of 15 bases. Germline CDR1 and CDR2: SGHTA and FQGTGA. CDR3: CASSLDTSSTEAFF. DNA of the CDR3: TGTGCCAGCAGTCTGGACACCAGTAGCACTGAAGCTTTCTTT.

This rearrangement joins TRBV28 to TRBJ1-5; no reliable D call. Trimming left V 7 bases short and J 3 bases short, with 7 bases between. Per the germline V gene, CDR1 is MDHEN and CDR2 is SYDVKM. The CDR3 runs to 12 residues. The CDR3 bases are TGTGCCAGCACCCCCTCCAATCAGCCCCAGCATTTT. Its translation is CASTPSNQPQHF.

This clone turned up a few times. The rearrangement uses TRBV19 and TRBJ2-6; D not resolved. Per germline, CDR1 LNHDA and CDR2 SQIVND (reference sequence). The CDR3 extends over 15 amino acids. Trimming shortened V by 5 bases and J by 2 bases, and 10 bases separated the two germline ends. The CDR3 bases are TGTGCCAGTAGTCCAAACAGACCTGGGGCCAACGTCCTGACTTTC. Translation gives CASSPNRPGANVLTF.

The chain has TRBV12-5 and TRBJ1-1, with D possibly matching TRBD1 (5 bases). The CDR3 consists of 11 residues. V lost 6 bases to trimming and J lost 4 bases, with 6 bases between them. CDR1 is LGHNT, CDR2 FRNRAP, per germline. In nucleotides, the CDR3 is TGTGCTAGTGGGGGGGGCACTGAAGCTTTCTTT. It yields the protein CASGGGTEAFF.